One and the same sample provided the 10 T cell receptor beta chains below, sequenced in a study of vaccination effects on CD4 cells after COVID-19. After expansion with viral peptide pools in the ViraFEST assay, antigen-specific CD4+ T cells were sequenced. Investigators separated out CD4+ T cells once approximately 10 days of culture had passed. Vaccination of participants consisted of two doses of either the BNT162b2 or mRNA-1273 vaccine. No antigen has been assigned to these receptors. The protocol was immunoSEQ multiplex PCR, while the TCRdb copy is restricted to in-frame clones and leaves out a portion. Of tens of thousands of clones in the sample, 73% were seen once. The material was CD4+ T cells from PBMCs cultured with HCoV-229E spike peptides, obtained after COVID-19 vaccination. The receptor source for this set is a human donor who received a COVID-19 vaccine.

The count of this clone is one. The CDR3 DNA reads TGCAGCGTTGTAGACAGGGATTCTAACTATGGCTACACCTTC. This encodes CSVVDRDSNYGYTF. The rearrangement joins TRBV29-1 to TRBJ1-2; 7 bases are shared with TRBD1. CDR3 length: 14 amino acids. Germline values: CDR1 SQVTM, CDR2 ANQGSEA. J gave up 0 bases and V 4 bases, and 5 bases lay outside the gene matches.

The V call is TRBV7-2, the J call TRBJ2-5; the D is unclear. CDR1 and CDR2 (germline): SGHTA, FQGNSA. V shed 6 bases and J shed 4 bases, with 18 bases lying between them. There are 15 residues in the CDR3. CDR3 in amino acids: CASSTQGFKGETQYF. The CDR3 DNA sequence: TGTGCCAGCAGTACCCAAGGGTTTAAAGGAGAGACCCAGTACTTC.

J is TRBJ2-5 and V is TRBV5-4, with D perhaps TRBD2 (5 bases). The germline V and J ends were trimmed by 0 bases and 5 bases, with 11 bases remaining between them. CDR1 is SGHNT, CDR2 YYREEE, per germline (reference sequence). This CDR3 spans 14 amino acids. This CDR3 is CASSLVASTETQYF. The CDR3 DNA is TGTGCCAGCAGCTTGGTGGCTAGCACTGAGACCCAGTACTTC. The complete variable domain, with remaining parts taken from reference TRBV5-4 and TRBJ2-5, reads ETGVTQSPTHLIKTRGQQVTLRCSSQSGHNTVSWYQQALGQGPQFIFQYYREEENGRGNFPPRFSGLQFPNYSSELNVNALELDDSALYLCASSLVASTETQYFGPGTRLLVL.

Here the CDR3 reads CASRPQTGGGKTQYF. In DNA, the CDR3 is TGTGCCAGCAGACCTCAGACAGGGGGTGGGAAGACCCAGTACTTC. V gene TRBV2 combines with J gene TRBJ2-5; TRBD1 aligns across 9 bases. The germline CDR1 and CDR2 sequences are SNHLY and FYNNEI. V shed 6 bases, J shed 6 bases, and the junction held 11 bases outside the gene matches. This CDR3 has 15 amino acids.

The CDR3 DNA follows: TGTGCCAGCAGCGGGAGGGACAGGGAAGGTGGCTACACCTTC. This sequence encodes CASSGRDREGGYTF. The chain uses TRBV5-6 and TRBJ1-2, with 9 bases lining up with TRBD1. CDR1 is SGHDT, CDR2 YYEEEE, per germline. Trimming took 4 bases from V and 7 from J; bases not matched to a gene: 8. The CDR3 length is 14 residues.

The gene calls are TRBV7-3 and TRBJ1-2; TRBD1 matches at 10 bases. Germline loops: CDR1 SGHTA, CDR2 FQGTGA. The trim removed 5 bases at V and 1 base at J, leaving 10 bases unmatched. CDR3 size: 17 residues. The CDR3 is CASSPGTGEALNYGYTF. For the CDR3, the DNA is TGTGCCAGCAGCCCAGGGACAGGGGAGGCCCTTAACTATGGCTACACCTTC.

This sequence joins TRBV5-1 and TRBJ2-5; a possible D gene is TRBD2 (5 bases). The CDR3 has 18 amino acids. Deletions cut 4 bases from V and 2 bases from J, with 24 bases between. Germline V gene lookup returns CDR1 SGHRS and CDR2 YFSETQ. Here the CDR3 DNA reads TGCGCCAGCAGCCCTGGGCGGAGCACGGTGAGGGAACAAGAGACCCAGTACTTC. Residues: CASSPGRSTVREQETQYF.

V gene TRBV19 combines with J gene TRBJ2-1; 8 bases map to TRBD2. This CDR3 has 16 residues. Germline V gene lookup returns CDR1 LNHDA and CDR2 SQIVND (reference sequence). The V and J ends lost 3 bases and 4 bases, in that order; junction bases with no gene match: 8. The DNA of the CDR3 is TGTGCCAGTAGTATGGGGCTAGCGGGCCCATACAATGAGCAGTTCTTC. Translated, it gives CASSMGLAGPYNEQFF.

The chain joins TRBV18 to TRBJ1-3; 8 bases align to TRBD1. V was clipped by 8 bases and J by 0 bases; unmatched bases: 3. The germline CDR1 and CDR2 sequences are KGHSH and LQKENI. The CDR3 has 14 residues. The chain's CDR3 is CASPTGGSGNTIYF. The CDR3 nucleotides read TGTGCCAGCCCTACAGGGGGCTCTGGAAACACCATATATTTT.

This rearrangement joins TRBV5-6 to TRBJ2-7; maybe TRBD2 (5 bases). The V gene's germline CDR1 is SGHDT and CDR2 YYEEEE. V was cut by 4 bases and J by 3 bases, with 14 bases left in between. The CDR3 has 14 residues. The CDR3, as DNA: TGTGCCAGCAGCCCTTCCCTGCGGGTCTACGAGCAGTACGTC. The encoded protein is CASSPSLRVYEQYV.